The rows below give T cell receptor beta chains drawn from one sample of a study of T-cell reconstitution after alpha-beta-depleted transplantation in children. TCRdb passed the PCR reads through MiXCR, listing each CDR3 protein once. This sample yields over 200,000 distinct CDR3 sequences, of which about a tenth are seen a single time; about 6.2% belongs to the top ten. This specimen consisted of PBMCs from the stem cell graft donor, obtained from the stem cell graft. The receptors stem from a human donor who donated a stem cell graft to a child with acute lymphoblastic leukemia. Both conserved end residues are trimmed from each CDR3. Each record gives: V gene, clone size, J gene, CDR3 protein. Not every row has a clone size; where given, it reads once, few, many or a size class.

v_gene: TRBV4-1
abundance: few
j_gene: TRBJ2-7
CDR3aa: ASSQVRGLHEQY

v_gene: TRBV12-3/TRBV12-4
abundance: many
j_gene: TRBJ1-5
CDR3aa: ASSISQGPNQPQH

v_gene: TRBV29-1
abundance: many
j_gene: TRBJ2-7
CDR3aa: SVEGMGKEQY

v_gene: TRBV27
abundance: few
j_gene: TRBJ1-4
CDR3aa: ASSFQGGGEKLF

v_gene: TRBV10-1
abundance: few
j_gene: TRBJ2-1
CDR3aa: ASSASGVYNEQF

v_gene: TRBV15
abundance: few
j_gene: TRBJ2-7
CDR3aa: ATSRQGGSSYEQY

v_gene: TRBV20-1
abundance: NA
j_gene: TRBJ2-5
CDR3aa: SAVHGETQY

v_gene: TRBV5-1
abundance: NA
j_gene: TRBJ2-3
CDR3aa: ASSLDWVSTDTQY

v_gene: TRBV10-1
abundance: many
j_gene: TRBJ2-5
CDR3aa: ASSAIDQETQY

v_gene: TRBV3-1
abundance: NA
j_gene: TRBJ1-2
CDR3aa: ASSYGQQGASGYT

v_gene: TRBV5-1
abundance: NA
j_gene: TRBJ1-1
CDR3aa: ASRSVNTEAF

v_gene: TRBV28
abundance: NA
j_gene: TRBJ2-7
CDR3aa: ASRTAQSSYEQY

v_gene: TRBV12-3/TRBV12-4
abundance: many
j_gene: TRBJ2-1
CDR3aa: ASSRTGGGNEQF

v_gene: TRBV2
abundance: few
j_gene: TRBJ1-1
CDR3aa: ATKGTGRSTEAF

v_gene: TRBV6-2/TRBV6-3
abundance: few
j_gene: TRBJ2-3
CDR3aa: ASSYWRATGDTQY

v_gene: TRBV29-1
abundance: NA
j_gene: TRBJ2-7
CDR3aa: SVELGAGESYEQY

v_gene: TRBV6-5
abundance: few
j_gene: TRBJ2-5
CDR3aa: ASSYFRPATTGTKETQY

v_gene: TRBV6-2/TRBV6-3
abundance: NA
j_gene: TRBJ1-1
CDR3aa: ASSYGRTANTEAF

v_gene: TRBV5-1
abundance: NA
j_gene: TRBJ1-6
CDR3aa: ASSLNQGNNSPLH

v_gene: TRBV6-2/TRBV6-3
abundance: few
j_gene: TRBJ2-1
CDR3aa: ASRPGTGGGNEQF

v_gene: TRBV6-1
abundance: once
j_gene: TRBJ2-2
CDR3aa: ATRWIENTGELF

v_gene: TRBV7-9
abundance: many
j_gene: TRBJ2-6
CDR3aa: ASRGQGASGANVLT

v_gene: TRBV7-8
abundance: few
j_gene: TRBJ2-1
CDR3aa: AGGFEGRGYNEQF

v_gene: TRBV4-3
abundance: few
j_gene: TRBJ1-4
CDR3aa: ASSQDWGGTTNEKLF

v_gene: TRBV5-1
abundance: many
j_gene: TRBJ1-3
CDR3aa: ASSLETDVSGNTIY

v_gene: TRBV12-3/TRBV12-4
abundance: many
j_gene: TRBJ2-7
CDR3aa: ASSSSEQAPWEQY

v_gene: TRBV7-2
abundance: NA
j_gene: TRBJ2-1
CDR3aa: ASSLDGNNEQF

v_gene: TRBV7-9
abundance: few
j_gene: TRBJ2-1
CDR3aa: ASSLGDSKDNEQF

v_gene: TRBV28
abundance: NA
j_gene: TRBJ1-1
CDR3aa: ASSPLRTGMNTEAF

v_gene: TRBV13
abundance: few
j_gene: TRBJ1-1
CDR3aa: ASSLALGGNTEAF

v_gene: TRBV5-6
abundance: many
j_gene: TRBJ1-3
CDR3aa: ASRQGGNTIY

v_gene: TRBV5-1
abundance: NA
j_gene: TRBJ2-5
CDR3aa: ASSLEATGEETQY

v_gene: TRBV7-9
abundance: NA
j_gene: TRBJ1-2
CDR3aa: ASSLIGADYGYT

v_gene: TRBV5-1
abundance: many
j_gene: TRBJ1-1
CDR3aa: ASSLGSNTEAF

v_gene: TRBV10-3
abundance: many
j_gene: TRBJ2-5
CDR3aa: AISEIEITGNPAGETQY

v_gene: TRBV15
abundance: NA
j_gene: TRBJ1-4
CDR3aa: ATSRARGEEKLF

v_gene: TRBV7-2
abundance: few
j_gene: TRBJ2-2
CDR3aa: ASSPSSGNTGELF

v_gene: TRBV5-1
abundance: few
j_gene: TRBJ2-7
CDR3aa: ASGDHYEQY

v_gene: TRBV29-1
abundance: NA
j_gene: TRBJ2-3
CDR3aa: SVTFGGQIDTQY

v_gene: TRBV12-5
abundance: medium-sized
j_gene: TRBJ2-4
CDR3aa: ASGLRVLSKNIQY

v_gene: TRBV15
abundance: NA
j_gene: TRBJ2-3
CDR3aa: ATSRDSARARWRGAPDTQY

v_gene: TRBV12-3/TRBV12-4
abundance: many
j_gene: TRBJ1-2
CDR3aa: ASSSRTAPT

v_gene: TRBV25-1
abundance: few
j_gene: TRBJ2-5
CDR3aa: ASSESTRGQETQY

v_gene: TRBV29-1
abundance: medium-sized
j_gene: TRBJ2-1
CDR3aa: SVAGRVNNEQF

v_gene: TRBV4-3
abundance: NA
j_gene: TRBJ2-1
CDR3aa: ASSQDTSGGLYNEQF

v_gene: TRBV2
abundance: many
j_gene: TRBJ1-4
CDR3aa: ASSYAPPMRLGEKLF

v_gene: TRBV12-3/TRBV12-4
abundance: many
j_gene: TRBJ2-4
CDR3aa: ASSLAENIQY

v_gene: TRBV7-9
abundance: NA
j_gene: TRBJ2-1
CDR3aa: ASSPGQEQF

v_gene: TRBV20-1
abundance: NA
j_gene: TRBJ1-1
CDR3aa: SAPNPEAF

v_gene: TRBV7-2
abundance: few
j_gene: TRBJ1-1
CDR3aa: ASSSRQGGTEAF

v_gene: TRBV10-3
abundance: NA
j_gene: TRBJ1-2
CDR3aa: AISDPGGSNYGYT

v_gene: TRBV12-3/TRBV12-4
abundance: NA
j_gene: TRBJ2-7
CDR3aa: ASSSLGQGAYEQY